This T cell receptor (beta chain) was observed in a study of naive CD8 T cells in extremely preterm neonates. Study-level background: The methods list adults as 20-50 years; the abstract says 25-50.

Assay: immunoSEQ multiplex PCR; the TCRdb copy retains only in-frame clones and omits some. Here the sample spans around 6,400 clones, about 97% being singletons. Worth noting for this clone: Its target is not known.

V gave up 4 bases and J gave up 2 bases, with 13 bases separating them. This CDR3 has 14 amino acids. Germline CDR1 is SGHDT and CDR2 is YYEEEE. Notes on the study in general: Preterm neonates shared more CDR3 nucleotide sequences (approximately 2.7%) than older groups.

The rearrangement links TRBV5-6 to TRBJ2-7; D possibly corresponds to TRBD1 (6 bases). Sequencing was carried out using naive CD8+ T cells from blood. The clonotype was recovered from a human donor in good health. The CDR3 nucleotides read TGTGCCAGCAGCCAGCCTGGACAGACCTACGAGCAGTACTTC. Its protein product is CASSQPGQTYEQYF.